This T cell receptor (beta chain) was retrieved from a study of blood T cell repertoires in COVID-19. This CDR3 spans 16 amino acids. Germline CDR1 MDHEN, CDR2 SYDVKM. V shed 3 bases and J shed 4 bases, with 18 bases lying between them. Sequencing was performed with immunoSEQ multiplex PCR; in TCRdb, only in-frame clones are kept and a portion is missing. The data hold approximately 190,000 clones, with 70% to 90% observed a single time. This TCR derives from a woman aged 40 to 50 in a cohort exposed to, infected with or recovered from COVID-19 (not recorded which). The chain combines TRBV28 with TRBJ1-1; D ambiguous. The sample comprised PBMCs or T cells enriched from blood (not recorded which). Here the CDR3 reads CASSFRFGRVGTEAFF. CDR3 in DNA: TGTGCCAGCAGTTTCAGGTTTGGGCGGGTTGGCACTGAAGCTTTCTTT.